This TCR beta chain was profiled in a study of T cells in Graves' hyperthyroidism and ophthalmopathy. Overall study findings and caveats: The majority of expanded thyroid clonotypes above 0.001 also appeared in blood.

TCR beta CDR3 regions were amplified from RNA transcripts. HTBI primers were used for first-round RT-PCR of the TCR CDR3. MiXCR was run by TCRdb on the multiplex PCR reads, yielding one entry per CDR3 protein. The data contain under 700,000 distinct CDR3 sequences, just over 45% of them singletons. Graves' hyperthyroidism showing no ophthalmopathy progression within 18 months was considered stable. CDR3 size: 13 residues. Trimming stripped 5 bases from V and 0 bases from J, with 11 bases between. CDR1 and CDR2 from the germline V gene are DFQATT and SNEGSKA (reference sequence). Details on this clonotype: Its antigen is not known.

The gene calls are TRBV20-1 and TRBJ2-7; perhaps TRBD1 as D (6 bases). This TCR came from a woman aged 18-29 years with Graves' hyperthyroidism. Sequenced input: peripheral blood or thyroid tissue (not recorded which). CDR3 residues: CSARGQPSYEQYF. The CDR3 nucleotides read TGCAGTGCTCGCGGACAGCCCTCCTACGAGCAGTACTTC.